Listed below are T cell receptor beta chains from one sample, sequenced in a study of blood T cell repertoires in COVID-19. Here immunoSEQ multiplex PCR was the method, and the copy in TCRdb shows in-frame clones only, minus some. The table includes roughly 130,000 clones, roughly 77% detected once. Source material: peripheral blood. These receptor sequences come from a woman in her sixties or seventies with COVID-19, enrolled during active disease. The CDR3 runs from the conserved cysteine through the conserved F or W. The order of the fields is CDR3 protein, CDR3 DNA, J gene, clone size, V gene, D gene. The D gene is left open where the match is weak. A row's size may be missing; if present it is once, few, many or a size class.

cdr3_aa: CASTPTNSLDEQYF
cdr3_nt: TGTGCCAGCACCCCGACAAACTCCCTCGACGAGCAGTACTTC
j_call: TRBJ2-7
clone_size: NA
v_call: TRBV6-2/TRBV6-3
d_call: NA

cdr3_aa: CASSEQRYSNQPQHF
cdr3_nt: TGTGCCAGCAGTGAACAGCGTTATAGCAATCAGCCCCAGCATTTT
j_call: TRBJ1-5
clone_size: NA
v_call: TRBV6-1
d_call: NA

cdr3_aa: CASSEGVFGDQPQHF
cdr3_nt: TGTGCCAGCAGTGAAGGTGTTTTCGGGGATCAGCCCCAGCATTTT
j_call: TRBJ1-5
clone_size: NA
v_call: TRBV6-1
d_call: NA

cdr3_aa: CASSPGQGDNSPLHF
cdr3_nt: TGTGCCAGCTCACCAGGGCAGGGTGACAATTCACCCCTCCACTTT
j_call: TRBJ1-6
clone_size: NA
v_call: TRBV18
d_call: NA

cdr3_aa: CASSPQGLYEQYF
cdr3_nt: TGTGCCAGCTCACCACAGGGGCTCTACGAGCAGTACTTC
j_call: TRBJ2-7
clone_size: NA
v_call: TRBV18
d_call: NA

cdr3_aa: CASSLGAVYEQYF
cdr3_nt: TGTGCCAGTAGTCTGGGGGCCGTCTACGAGCAGTACTTC
j_call: TRBJ2-7
clone_size: medium-sized
v_call: TRBV19
d_call: NA

cdr3_aa: CASSGDHNNSPLHF
cdr3_nt: TGTGCCAGTTCAGGGGACCATAATAATTCACCCCTCCACTTT
j_call: TRBJ1-6
clone_size: NA
v_call: TRBV5-4
d_call: NA

cdr3_aa: CASGSDSFSTDTQYF
cdr3_nt: TGTGCCAGCGGTTCGGACAGCTTCAGCACAGATACGCAGTATTTT
j_call: TRBJ2-3
clone_size: NA
v_call: TRBV2
d_call: NA

cdr3_aa: CASTTTTGGSYGYTF
cdr3_nt: TGTGCCAGTACCACCACCACAGGGGGCAGCTATGGCTACACCTTC
j_call: TRBJ1-2
clone_size: NA
v_call: TRBV19
d_call: TRBD1

cdr3_aa: CASSYDIQGGKLFF
cdr3_nt: TGTGCCAGCAGTTACGATATACAGGGGGGAAAACTGTTTTTT
j_call: TRBJ1-4
clone_size: NA
v_call: TRBV6-5
d_call: TRBD1

cdr3_aa: CATSEGTGGVDGYTF
cdr3_nt: TGTGCCACCAGTGAGGGGACAGGGGGCGTGGATGGCTACACCTTC
j_call: TRBJ1-2
clone_size: NA
v_call: TRBV24-1
d_call: TRBD1

cdr3_aa: CAWGPKETQYF
cdr3_nt: TGTGCCTGGGGTCCTAAAGAGACCCAGTACTTC
j_call: TRBJ2-5
clone_size: NA
v_call: TRBV30
d_call: NA

cdr3_aa: CASSMVLGQGNEKLFF
cdr3_nt: TGTGCCAGTAGTATGGTACTGGGACAGGGGAATGAAAAACTGTTTTTT
j_call: TRBJ1-4
clone_size: NA
v_call: TRBV19
d_call: TRBD1

cdr3_aa: CASSRNRRLNTEAFF
cdr3_nt: TGTGCCAGCAGCCGTAACAGAAGATTGAACACTGAAGCTTTCTTT
j_call: TRBJ1-1
clone_size: NA
v_call: TRBV7-9
d_call: NA

cdr3_aa: CASSSLPLGNQPQHF
cdr3_nt: TGTGCCAGCAGCTCACTCCCCTTAGGCAATCAGCCCCAGCATTTT
j_call: TRBJ1-5
clone_size: NA
v_call: TRBV7-8
d_call: NA

cdr3_aa: CASSLIQGQTQYF
cdr3_nt: TGTGCCAGTAGCTTAATACAGGGCCAGACCCAGTACTTC
j_call: TRBJ2-5
clone_size: NA
v_call: TRBV19
d_call: NA

cdr3_aa: CASSVEAASSYNSPLHF
cdr3_nt: TGTGCCAGCAGCGTAGAAGCAGCTAGCTCCTATAATTCACCCCTCCACTTT
j_call: TRBJ1-6
clone_size: NA
v_call: TRBV9
d_call: NA

cdr3_aa: CASSGGQSTTNEKLFF
cdr3_nt: TGCGCCAGCAGCGGGGGACAGAGCACAACTAATGAAAAACTGTTTTTT
j_call: TRBJ1-4
clone_size: NA
v_call: TRBV5-1
d_call: TRBD1

cdr3_aa: CAWRGQGGNSPLHF
cdr3_nt: TGTGCCTGGAGGGGACAGGGTGGGAATTCACCCCTCCACTTT
j_call: TRBJ1-6
clone_size: NA
v_call: TRBV30
d_call: TRBD1

cdr3_aa: CASSFISGEQYF
cdr3_nt: TGTGCCAGCAGCTTTATATCGGGGGAGCAGTACTTC
j_call: TRBJ2-7
clone_size: NA
v_call: TRBV5-5
d_call: NA

cdr3_aa: CASSSGHPPGDTQYF
cdr3_nt: TGTGCCAGCAGCTCGGGACATCCGCCGGGAGATACGCAGTATTTT
j_call: TRBJ2-3
clone_size: NA
v_call: TRBV5-8
d_call: NA

cdr3_aa: CASSLGPAANTEAFF
cdr3_nt: TGTGCCAGCAGCTTGGGCCCTGCGGCCAACACTGAAGCTTTCTTT
j_call: TRBJ1-1
clone_size: NA
v_call: TRBV5-4
d_call: NA

cdr3_aa: CATSVAGGTEAFF
cdr3_nt: TGTGCCACCAGTGTGGCAGGGGGGACTGAAGCTTTCTTT
j_call: TRBJ1-1
clone_size: few
v_call: TRBV24-1
d_call: TRBD1

cdr3_aa: CASSKTVMDRYGGRNYF
cdr3_nt: TGTGCCAGCAGCAAAACAGTTATGGATCGTTATGGGGGGAGAAACTACTTC
j_call: TRBJ2-5
clone_size: NA
v_call: TRBV7-9
d_call: NA

cdr3_aa: CASSWISIDGNSPLHF
cdr3_nt: TGTGCCAGCAGCTGGATCTCCATCGACGGGAATTCACCCCTCCACTTT
j_call: TRBJ1-6
clone_size: NA
v_call: TRBV3-1/TRBV3-2
d_call: NA

cdr3_aa: CASSFHGGAGGELFF
cdr3_nt: TGTGCCAGCAGCTTTCATGGGGGGGCGGGCGGGGAGCTGTTTTTT
j_call: TRBJ2-2
clone_size: NA
v_call: TRBV11-2
d_call: NA

cdr3_aa: CASSLRGQETQYF
cdr3_nt: TGTGCCAGCAGTTTACGGGGTCAAGAGACCCAGTACTTC
j_call: TRBJ2-5
clone_size: NA
v_call: TRBV12-3/TRBV12-4
d_call: NA

cdr3_aa: CASSRAGGMTTGELFF
cdr3_nt: TGTGCCAGCAGTCGAGCGGGGGGGATGACCACCGGGGAGCTGTTTTTT
j_call: TRBJ2-2
clone_size: NA
v_call: TRBV28
d_call: TRBD2

cdr3_aa: CASSFRTGGGGYTF
cdr3_nt: TGTGCCAGCAGTTTCCGGACAGGGGGAGGTGGCTACACCTTC
j_call: TRBJ1-2
clone_size: NA
v_call: TRBV27
d_call: TRBD1

cdr3_aa: CASSPFTGNPYEQYF
cdr3_nt: TGTGCCAGCAGCCCGTTTACAGGGAACCCCTACGAGCAGTACTTC
j_call: TRBJ2-7
clone_size: few
v_call: TRBV25-1
d_call: NA

cdr3_aa: CASGDTLIGGEQYF
cdr3_nt: TGTGCCAGCGGGGATACCCTTATCGGGGGCGAGCAGTACTTC
j_call: TRBJ2-7
clone_size: NA
v_call: TRBV2
d_call: NA

cdr3_aa: CASSSRGGGYTF
cdr3_nt: TGCGCCAGCAGCTCCAGGGGCGGTGGCTACACCTTC
j_call: TRBJ1-2
clone_size: few
v_call: TRBV5-1
d_call: NA

cdr3_aa: CASSLFLPRGEKLFF
cdr3_nt: TGTGCCAGCAGTTTATTTCTCCCCAGGGGCGAAAAACTGTTTTTT
j_call: TRBJ1-4
clone_size: NA
v_call: TRBV28
d_call: NA

cdr3_aa: CASSLRPNYGYTF
cdr3_nt: TGTGCCAGCAGTTTGAGGCCTAACTATGGCTACACCTTC
j_call: TRBJ1-2
clone_size: NA
v_call: TRBV12-3/TRBV12-4
d_call: NA

cdr3_aa: CASSEKGRGFDEQYF
cdr3_nt: TGTGCCAGCAGTGAAAAGGGCAGGGGTTTTGACGAGCAGTACTTC
j_call: TRBJ2-7
clone_size: NA
v_call: TRBV2
d_call: NA

cdr3_aa: CSVESGLENTEAFF
cdr3_nt: TGCAGCGTTGAAAGTGGGCTCGAGAACACTGAAGCTTTCTTT
j_call: TRBJ1-1
clone_size: NA
v_call: TRBV29-1
d_call: NA

cdr3_aa: CASSIDPRTEAFF
cdr3_nt: TGTGCCAGTAGTATAGATCCTAGAACTGAAGCTTTCTTT
j_call: TRBJ1-1
clone_size: NA
v_call: TRBV19
d_call: NA